In its sample, the clone carrying this T cell receptor (beta chain) was seen once. These data originate in a study of blood T cell repertoires in COVID-19. Study at large: Two negative PCRs, clearance, or symptom resolution characterized the recovered Cohort 3 donors. Some COVID-19 samples were acute and others convalescent; all came from the United States, Italy and Spain.

Per germline, CDR1 MNHNY and CDR2 SVGAGI (reference sequence). With 3 bases clipped from V and 6 bases from J, the junction kept 5 bases outside the gene matches. This CDR3 spans 16 amino acids. TCRdb's copy holds only in-frame clones and misses some; the assay was immunoSEQ multiplex PCR. The sample consists of 250,000 to 300,000 clones, more than 70% of them appearing once. This receptor was identified in a woman aged 60-75 years in a cohort exposed to, infected with or recovered from COVID-19 (not recorded which). V usage is TRBV6-6 and J usage is TRBJ2-1; 13 bases agree with TRBD2. Sequencing was performed on PBMCs or T cells enriched from blood (not recorded which). The CDR3 loop is CASSYQRTSGSNEQFF. For the CDR3, the DNA is TGTGCCAGCAGTTATCAAAGGACTAGCGGGAGCAATGAGCAGTTCTTC.